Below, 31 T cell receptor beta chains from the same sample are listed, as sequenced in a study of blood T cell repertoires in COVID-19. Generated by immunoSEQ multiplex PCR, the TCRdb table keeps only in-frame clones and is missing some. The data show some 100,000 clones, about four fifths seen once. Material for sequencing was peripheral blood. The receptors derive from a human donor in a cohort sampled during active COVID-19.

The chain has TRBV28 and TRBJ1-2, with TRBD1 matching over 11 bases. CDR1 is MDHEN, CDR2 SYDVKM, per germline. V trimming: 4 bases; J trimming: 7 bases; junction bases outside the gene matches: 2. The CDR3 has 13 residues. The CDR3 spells CASSWTGGVGYTF. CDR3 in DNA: TGTGCCAGCAGTTGGACAGGGGGCGTTGGCTACACCTTC.

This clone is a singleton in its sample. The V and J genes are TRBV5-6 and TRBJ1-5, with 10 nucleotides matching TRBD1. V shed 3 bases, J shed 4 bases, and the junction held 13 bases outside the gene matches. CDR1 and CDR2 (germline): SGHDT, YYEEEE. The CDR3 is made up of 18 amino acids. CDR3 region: CASSSLKAGTGVNQPQHF. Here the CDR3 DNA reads TGTGCCAGCAGCTCCCTGAAAGCCGGGACAGGGGTTAATCAGCCCCAGCATTTT.

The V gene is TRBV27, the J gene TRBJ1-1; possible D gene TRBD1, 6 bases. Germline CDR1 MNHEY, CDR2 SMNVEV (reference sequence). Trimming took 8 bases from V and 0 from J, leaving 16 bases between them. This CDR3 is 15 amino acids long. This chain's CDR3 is CASRNLRDMNTEAFF. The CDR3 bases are TGTGCCAGCCGCAACCTCAGGGACATGAACACTGAAGCTTTCTTT.

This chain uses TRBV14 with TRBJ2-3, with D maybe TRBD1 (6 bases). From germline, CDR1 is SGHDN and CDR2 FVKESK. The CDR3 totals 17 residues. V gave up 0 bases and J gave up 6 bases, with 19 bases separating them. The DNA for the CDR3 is TGTGCCAGCAGCCAAGAAAGGGGGACACCCGGTTCGGATACGCAGTATTTT. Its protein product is CASSQERGTPGSDTQYF.

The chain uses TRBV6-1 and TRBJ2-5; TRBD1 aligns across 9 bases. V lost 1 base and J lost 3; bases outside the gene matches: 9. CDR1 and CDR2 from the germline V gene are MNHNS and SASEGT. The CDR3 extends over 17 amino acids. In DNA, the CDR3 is TGTGCCAGCAGTGAAGGCCCCGCCTGGGACAGGGAAGAGACCCAGTACTTC. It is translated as CASSEGPAWDREETQYF.

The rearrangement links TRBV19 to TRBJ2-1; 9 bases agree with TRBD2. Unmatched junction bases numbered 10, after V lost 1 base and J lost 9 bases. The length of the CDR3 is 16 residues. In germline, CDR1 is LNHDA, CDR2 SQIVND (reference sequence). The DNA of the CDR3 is TGTGCCAGTAGTATAGTGGAAAGGGGACTAGCCACTGAGCAGTTCTTC. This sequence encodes CASSIVERGLATEQFF.

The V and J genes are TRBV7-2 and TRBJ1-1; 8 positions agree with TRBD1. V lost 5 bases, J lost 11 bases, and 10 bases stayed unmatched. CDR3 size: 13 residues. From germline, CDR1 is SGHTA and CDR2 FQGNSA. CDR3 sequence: CASSPGQGREAFF. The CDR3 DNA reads TGTGCCAGCAGCCCAGGACAGGGTCGAGAGGCTTTCTTT.

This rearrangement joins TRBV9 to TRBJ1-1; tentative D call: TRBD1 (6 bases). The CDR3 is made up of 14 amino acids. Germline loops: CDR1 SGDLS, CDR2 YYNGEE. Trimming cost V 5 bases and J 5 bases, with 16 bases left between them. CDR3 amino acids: CASRSQGEGTEAFF. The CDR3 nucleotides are TGTGCCAGCAGGTCACAGGGAGAGGGAACTGAAGCTTTCTTT.

The CDR3 nucleotides read TGCGCCAGCATATCCGGACAGAAGGGTATGGACATTCAGTACTTC. This gives the protein CASISGQKGMDIQYF. The V call is TRBV23-1, the J call TRBJ2-4; possible D gene TRBD1, 6 bases. Being an ORF, TRBV23-1 has a function that is uncertain. The CDR3 contains 15 residues. V shed 7 bases and J shed 8 bases, with 21 bases lying between them.

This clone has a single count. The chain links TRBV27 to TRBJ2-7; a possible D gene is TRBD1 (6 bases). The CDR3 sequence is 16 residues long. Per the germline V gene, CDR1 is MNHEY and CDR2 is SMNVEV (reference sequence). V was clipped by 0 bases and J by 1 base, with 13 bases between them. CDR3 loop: CASSLSAGDLSYEQYF. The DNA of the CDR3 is TGTGCCAGCAGTTTATCGGCAGGGGATCTTTCCTACGAGCAGTACTTC.

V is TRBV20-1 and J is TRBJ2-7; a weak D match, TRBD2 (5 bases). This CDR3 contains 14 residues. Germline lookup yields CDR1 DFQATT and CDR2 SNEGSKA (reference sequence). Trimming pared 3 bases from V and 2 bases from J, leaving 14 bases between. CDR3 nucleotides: TGCAGTGCTAGTCGCACTAGTTCCGCCTACGAGCAGTACTTC. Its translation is CSASRTSSAYEQYF.

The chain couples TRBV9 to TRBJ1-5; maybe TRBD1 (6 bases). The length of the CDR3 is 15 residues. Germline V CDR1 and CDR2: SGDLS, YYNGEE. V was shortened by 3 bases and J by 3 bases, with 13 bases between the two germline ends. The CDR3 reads CASSGTGFPNQPQHF. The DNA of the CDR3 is TGTGCCAGCAGCGGAACAGGGTTCCCCAATCAGCCCCAGCATTTT.

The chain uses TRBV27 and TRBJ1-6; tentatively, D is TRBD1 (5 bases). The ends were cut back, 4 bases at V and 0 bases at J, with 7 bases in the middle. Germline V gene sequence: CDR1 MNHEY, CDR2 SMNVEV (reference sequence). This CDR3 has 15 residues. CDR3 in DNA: TGTGCCAGCAGTTCAGGGATCTCCTATAATTCACCCCTCCACTTT. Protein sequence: CASSSGISYNSPLHF.

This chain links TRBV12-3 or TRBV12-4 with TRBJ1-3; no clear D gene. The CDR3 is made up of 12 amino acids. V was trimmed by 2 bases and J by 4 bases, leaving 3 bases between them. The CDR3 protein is CASSLSGNTIYF. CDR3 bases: TGTGCCAGCAGTTTATCGGGAAACACCATATATTTT.

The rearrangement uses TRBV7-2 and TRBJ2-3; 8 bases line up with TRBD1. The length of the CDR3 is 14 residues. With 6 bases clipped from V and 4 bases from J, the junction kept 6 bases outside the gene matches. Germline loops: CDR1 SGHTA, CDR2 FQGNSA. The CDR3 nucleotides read TGTGCCAGCAGGACAGGGGTTTACGCAGATACGCAGTATTTT. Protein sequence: CASRTGVYADTQYF.

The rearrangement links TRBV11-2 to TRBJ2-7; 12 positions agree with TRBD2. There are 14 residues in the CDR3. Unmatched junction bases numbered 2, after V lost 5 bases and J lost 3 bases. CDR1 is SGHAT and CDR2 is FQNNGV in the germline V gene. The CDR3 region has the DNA TGTGCCAGCAGCCCGACTAGCGGGGGCTACGAGCAGTACTTC. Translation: CASSPTSGGYEQYF.

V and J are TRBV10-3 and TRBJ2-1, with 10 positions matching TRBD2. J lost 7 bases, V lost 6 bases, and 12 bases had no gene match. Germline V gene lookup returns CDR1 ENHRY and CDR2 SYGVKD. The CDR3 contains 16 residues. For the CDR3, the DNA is TGTGCCATCAGCCCGCCGCTAGCGGGAGCTTCTAATGAGCAGTTCTTC. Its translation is CAISPPLAGASNEQFF.

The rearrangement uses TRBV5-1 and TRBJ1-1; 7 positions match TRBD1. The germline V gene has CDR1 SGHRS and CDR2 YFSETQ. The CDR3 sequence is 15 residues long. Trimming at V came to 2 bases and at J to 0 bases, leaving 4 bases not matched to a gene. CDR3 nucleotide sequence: TGCGCCAGCAGCTTAGCAGGGGGGATGAACACTGAAGCTTTCTTT. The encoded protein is CASSLAGGMNTEAFF.

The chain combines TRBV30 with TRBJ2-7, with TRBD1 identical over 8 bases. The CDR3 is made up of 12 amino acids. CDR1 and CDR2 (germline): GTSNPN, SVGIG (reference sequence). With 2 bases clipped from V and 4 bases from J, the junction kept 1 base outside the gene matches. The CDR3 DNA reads TGTGCCTGGAGTAACAGGGGGTACGAGCAGTACTTC. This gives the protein CAWSNRGYEQYF.

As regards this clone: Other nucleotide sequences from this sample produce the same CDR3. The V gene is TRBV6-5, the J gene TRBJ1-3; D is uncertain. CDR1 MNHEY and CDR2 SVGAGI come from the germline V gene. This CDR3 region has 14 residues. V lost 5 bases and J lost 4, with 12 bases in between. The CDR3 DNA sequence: TGTGCCAGCAGTAGAGGGTTTTCGGGAAACACCATATATTTT. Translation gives CASSRGFSGNTIYF.

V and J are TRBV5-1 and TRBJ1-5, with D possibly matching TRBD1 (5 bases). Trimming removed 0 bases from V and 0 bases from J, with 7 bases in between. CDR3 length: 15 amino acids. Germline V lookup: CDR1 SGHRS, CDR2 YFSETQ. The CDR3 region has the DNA TGCGCCAGCAGCTTGGCGGGGGATAGCAATCAGCCCCAGCATTTT. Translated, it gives CASSLAGDSNQPQHF.

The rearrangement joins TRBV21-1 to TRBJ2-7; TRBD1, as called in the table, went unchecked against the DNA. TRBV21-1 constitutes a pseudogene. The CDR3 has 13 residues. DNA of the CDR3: TGTGCCAGAGGGAGACAGGGAACCTACGAGCAGTACTTC. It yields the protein CARGRQGTYEQYF.

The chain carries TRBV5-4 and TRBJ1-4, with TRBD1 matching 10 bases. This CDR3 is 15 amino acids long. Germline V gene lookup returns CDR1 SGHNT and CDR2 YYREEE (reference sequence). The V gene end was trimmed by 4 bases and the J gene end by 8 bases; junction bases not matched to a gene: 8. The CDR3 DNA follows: TGTGCCAGCAGCAAAGGACAGGGGGAGGTAGAAAAACTGTTTTTT. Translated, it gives CASSKGQGEVEKLFF.

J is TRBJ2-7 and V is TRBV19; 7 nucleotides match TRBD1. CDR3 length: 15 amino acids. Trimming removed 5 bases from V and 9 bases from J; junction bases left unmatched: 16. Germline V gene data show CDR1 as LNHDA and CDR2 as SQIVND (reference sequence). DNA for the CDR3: TGTGCCAGTAGTCTGACTCCACACGACAGGGTAGGGCAGTACTTC. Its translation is CASSLTPHDRVGQYF.

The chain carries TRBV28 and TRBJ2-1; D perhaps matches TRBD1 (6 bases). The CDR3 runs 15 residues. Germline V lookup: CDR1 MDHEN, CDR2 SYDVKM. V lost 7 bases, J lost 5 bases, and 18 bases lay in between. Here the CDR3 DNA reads TGTGCCAGCACCCCGTGGGGGCAGTCTCACAATGAGCAGTTCTTC. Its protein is CASTPWGQSHNEQFF.

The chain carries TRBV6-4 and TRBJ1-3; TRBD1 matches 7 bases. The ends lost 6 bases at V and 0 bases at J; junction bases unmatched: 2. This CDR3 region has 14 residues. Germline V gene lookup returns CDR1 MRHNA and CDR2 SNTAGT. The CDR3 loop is CASSRDSSGNTIYF. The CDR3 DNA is TGTGCCAGCAGCCGGGACAGCTCTGGAAACACCATATATTTT.

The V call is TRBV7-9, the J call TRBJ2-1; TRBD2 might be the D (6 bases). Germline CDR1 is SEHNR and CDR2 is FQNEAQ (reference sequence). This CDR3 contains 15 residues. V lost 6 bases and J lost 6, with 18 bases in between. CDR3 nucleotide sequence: TGTGCCAGCAGAATCGCTAGCGCGAGGGGCAATGAGCAGTTCTTC. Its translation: CASRIASARGNEQFF.

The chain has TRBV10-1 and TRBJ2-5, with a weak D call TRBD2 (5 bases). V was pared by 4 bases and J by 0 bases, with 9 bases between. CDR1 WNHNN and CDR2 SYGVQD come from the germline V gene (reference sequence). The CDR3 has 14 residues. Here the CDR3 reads CASSGRVYQETQYF. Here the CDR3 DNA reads TGCGCCAGCAGTGGGCGGGTGTACCAAGAGACCCAGTACTTC.

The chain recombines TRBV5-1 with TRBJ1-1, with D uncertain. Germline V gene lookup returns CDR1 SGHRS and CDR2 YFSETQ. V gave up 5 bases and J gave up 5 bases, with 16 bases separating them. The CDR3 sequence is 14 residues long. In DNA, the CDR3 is TGCGCCAGCAGTTCCTACGGGAAAGGGACTGAAGCTTTCTTT. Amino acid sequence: CASSSYGKGTEAFF. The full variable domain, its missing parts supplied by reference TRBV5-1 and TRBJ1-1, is KAGVTQTPRYLIKTRGQQVTLSCSPISGHRSVSWYQQTPGQGLQFLFEYFSETQRNKGNFPGRFSGRQFSNSRSEMNVSTLELGDSALYLCASSSYGKGTEAFFGQGTRLTVV.

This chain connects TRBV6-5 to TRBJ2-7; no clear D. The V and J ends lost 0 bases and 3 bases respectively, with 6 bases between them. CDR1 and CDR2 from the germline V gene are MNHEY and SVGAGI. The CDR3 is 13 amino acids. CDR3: CASSYSPLYEQYF. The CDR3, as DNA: TGTGCCAGCAGTTACTCCCCCCTCTACGAGCAGTACTTC.

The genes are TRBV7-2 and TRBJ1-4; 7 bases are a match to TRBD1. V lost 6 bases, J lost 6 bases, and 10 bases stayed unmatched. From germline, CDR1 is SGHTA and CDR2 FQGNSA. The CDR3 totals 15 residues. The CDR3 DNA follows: TGTGCCAGCAGAAGACAGGGAGCCCCGGATGAAAAACTGTTTTTT. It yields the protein CASRRQGAPDEKLFF.